These 23 T cell receptor beta chains came from one sample sequenced in a study of blood T cells in healthy people across ages. Primed by a sample-barcoded 5' primer and a J-beta primer mix, a second PCR proceeded for 7 to 11 cycles. In TCRdb, the 5' RACE reads were re-called with MiXCR into one record per CDR3 protein. The sample includes around 1.5 million distinct CDR3 sequences, around 42% of them seen just once. Specimen: blood. The source of these receptors is a woman in her late teens or twenties in good health.

This clonotype showed up just a few times. This chain connects TRBV3-1 to TRBJ2-7, with TRBD2 matching over 10 bases. With 1 base clipped from V and 2 bases from J, the junction kept 2 bases outside the gene matches. There are 15 residues in the CDR3. Germline values: CDR1 LGHDT, CDR2 YNNKEL (reference sequence). CDR3 nucleotides: TGTGCCAGCAGCCAAGTAGCGGGAGGCACCTACGAGCAGTACTTC. Amino acids: CASSQVAGGTYEQYF.

The J gene is TRBJ2-7, the V gene TRBV20-1; 10 bases map to TRBD1. Germline assignment: CDR1 DFQATT and CDR2 SNEGSKA (reference sequence). Losses at the gene ends were 5 bases for V and 3 bases for J; bases not matched to a gene: 4. CDR3 size: 13 residues. CDR3 in DNA: TGCAGTGCTCCCCGGGACAGGGGCTACGAGCAGTACTTC. Protein product: CSAPRDRGYEQYF.

This clonotype appeared once. The rearrangement uses TRBV6-5 and TRBJ2-1; D remains unclear. The last part of the DNA fits TRBJ2-7 better; the J call may be wrong. CDR1 and CDR2 from the germline V gene are MNHEY and SVGAGI. This CDR3 has 13 amino acids. The CDR3 loop reads CASRPAYYNEQYF. CDR3 nucleotide sequence: TGTGCCAGCAGGCCCGCCTACTACAATGAGCAGTACTTC.

The sample holds a few counts of this clonotype. The chain recombines TRBV7-8 with TRBJ2-7, with a possible D match to TRBD1 (6 bases). The CDR3 consists of 13 residues. CDR1 is SGHVS and CDR2 is FQNEAQ in the germline V gene. V was pared by 7 bases and J by 3 bases, with 13 bases between. The DNA for the CDR3 is TGTGCCAGCACCGTCTTGGACAGCTACGAGCAGTACTTC. Translated, it gives CASTVLDSYEQYF.

V is TRBV5-6 and J is TRBJ2-1, with 9 nucleotides matching TRBD1. The CDR3 is made up of 16 amino acids. J gave up 3 bases and V 4 bases, and 8 bases lay outside the gene matches. The germline V gene has CDR1 SGHDT and CDR2 YYEEEE. CDR3 protein: CASSHWTGDFYNEQFF. The CDR3 bases are TGTGCCAGCAGCCACTGGACAGGGGACTTCTACAATGAGCAGTTCTTC.

This clonotype appeared a few times. This chain links TRBV20-1 with TRBJ2-1; D ambiguous. The germline V and J ends were trimmed by 1 base and 10 bases, with 11 bases remaining between them. CDR1 and CDR2 from the germline V gene are DFQATT and SNEGSKA (reference sequence). The CDR3 runs to 12 residues. The CDR3 spells CSARAGRTEQFF. CDR3 DNA: TGCAGTGCTAGAGCTGGGCGCACCGAGCAGTTCTTC.

This chain links TRBV2 with TRBJ2-5; 8 nucleotides agree with TRBD2. V dropped 6 bases and J dropped 4; count of bases not matched to a gene: 4. The germline V gene encodes CDR1 SNHLY and CDR2 FYNNEI. There are 13 residues in the CDR3. The CDR3 DNA reads as TGTGCCAGCAGAGCGGCGGGGGGAGAGACCCAGTACTTC. It translates to CASRAAGGETQYF.

The V call is TRBV27, the J call TRBJ2-2; D gene uncertain. The CDR3 is 15 residues long. Trimming cost V 0 bases and J 5 bases, with 10 bases left between them. Germline loops: CDR1 MNHEY, CDR2 SMNVEV (reference sequence). The chain's CDR3 is CASSLSLSWTGELFF. CDR3 nucleotides: TGTGCCAGCAGTTTATCACTTAGTTGGACCGGGGAGCTGTTTTTT.

This clonotype was seen more than once but under ten times. The V and J genes are TRBV7-9 and TRBJ1-5; D perhaps matches TRBD1 (5 bases). Trimming left V 5 bases short and J 5 bases short, with 10 bases between. The CDR3 runs to 13 residues. CDR1 is SEHNR and CDR2 is FQNEAQ in the germline V gene (reference sequence). CDR3: CASSEGLYQPQHF. CDR3 sequence (DNA): TGTGCCAGCAGCGAGGGGCTGTATCAGCCCCAGCATTTT. Together with reference TRBV7-9 and TRBJ1-5, the CDR3 gives the full variable domain: DTGVSQNPRHKITKRGQNVTFRCDPISEHNRLYWYRQTLGQGPEFLTYFQNEAQLEKSRLLSDRFSAERPKGSFSTLEIQRTEQGDSAMYLCASSEGLYQPQHFGDGTRLSIL.

In regard to this clonotype: A read error may produce the germline difference seen at one junction end. The chain employs TRBV7-2 and TRBJ1-4; unclear D gene. Looked up from germline, CDR1 is SGHTA and CDR2 is FQGNSA. The CDR3 is 14 amino acids. CDR3 residues: CASSLAGKNEKLFF. The CDR3 nucleotides are TGTGCCAGCAGCCTAGCAGGAAAAAATGAAAAACTGTTTTTT.

This clonotype was recorded a few times. CDR3 bases: TGTGCCAGCAGCCCCCTAGGCGAACTACGAGAGCAGTACTTC. Its translation is CASSPLGELREQYF. The chain employs TRBV7-2 and TRBJ2-7; D not resolved. Deletions cut 5 bases from V and 7 bases from J, with 18 bases between. This CDR3 has 14 amino acids. From germline, CDR1 is SGHTA and CDR2 FQGNSA.

The chain has TRBV20-1 and TRBJ2-3; a weak D match, TRBD1 (6 bases). Germline lookup yields CDR1 DFQATT and CDR2 SNEGSKA (reference sequence). The CDR3 is 15 amino acids. Trimming cost V 6 bases and J 0 bases, with 16 bases left between them. This CDR3 is CSAPSEGVSTDTQYF. The CDR3 bases are TGCAGTGCCCCCAGCGAGGGGGTTAGCACAGATACGCAGTATTTT.

The V gene is TRBV18, the J gene TRBJ2-1; 10 positions match TRBD2. V lost 5 bases to trimming and J lost 3 bases; unmatched junction nucleotides: 10. Per the germline V gene, CDR1 is KGHSH and CDR2 is LQKENI. The CDR3 consists of 17 residues. The CDR3 here is CASSSGSGGAYYNEQFF. In nucleotides, the CDR3 is TGTGCCAGCTCATCAGGCAGCGGGGGGGCCTACTACAATGAGCAGTTCTTC. Using reference TRBV18 and TRBJ2-1 for the parts outside the CDR3, the full variable domain is NAGVMQNPRHLVRRRGQEARLRCSPMKGHSHVYWYRQLPEEGLKFMVYLQKENIIDESGMPKERFSAEFPKEGPSILRIQQVVRGDSAAYFCASSSGSGGAYYNEQFFGPGTRLTVL.

This chain uses TRBV13 with TRBJ1-2; 8 nucleotides align to TRBD1. CDR3 length: 13 amino acids. Germline-derived CDR1 and CDR2 are PRHDT and FYEKMQ (reference sequence). J gave up 9 bases and V 5 bases, and 8 bases lay outside the gene matches. CDR3 in amino acids: CASSASTGARYTF. The CDR3 nucleotides are TGTGCCAGCAGCGCCTCGACAGGGGCTCGCTACACCTTC. Looking up the rest from reference TRBV13 and TRBJ1-2 gives the full variable domain: AAGVIQSPRHLIKEKRETATLKCYPIPRHDTVYWYQQGPGQDPQFLISFYEKMQSDKGSIPDRFSAQQFSDYHSELNMSSLELGDSALYFCASSASTGARYTFGSGTRLTVV.

The chain links TRBV7-9 to TRBJ1-2, with 8 bases lining up with TRBD1. The germline V gene has CDR1 SEHNR and CDR2 FQNEAQ (reference sequence). With V trimmed by 3 bases and J by 8 bases, 11 bases remained unmatched. This CDR3 comprises 15 residues. CDR3 residues: CASSLGTGTSGGYTF. In DNA, the CDR3 is TGTGCCAGCAGCTTGGGGACAGGAACTTCGGGAGGCTACACCTTC.

This clonotype was seen more than once but under ten times. The rearrangement links TRBV11-2 to TRBJ2-1, with 11 bases fitting TRBD2. The CDR3 is 15 amino acids. The J segment lost 8 bases and the V segment lost 4 bases, leaving 7 bases of the junction unmatched. Germline values: CDR1 SGHAT, CDR2 FQNNGV. The CDR3 loop reads CASSSLAGVVDEQFF. The CDR3, as DNA: TGTGCCAGCAGCTCACTAGCGGGAGTTGTGGATGAGCAGTTCTTC. The whole variable domain, filled in from reference TRBV11-2 and TRBJ2-1, reads EAGVAQSPRYKIIEKRQSVAFWCNPISGHATLYWYQQILGQGPKLLIQFQNNGVVDDSQLPKDRFSAERLKGVDSTLKIQPAKLEDSAVYLCASSSLAGVVDEQFFGPGTRLTVL.

This clonotype showed up just a few times. The chain employs TRBV5-5 and TRBJ2-1; 11 nucleotides agree with TRBD2. The CDR3 length is 15 residues. V trimming: 4 bases; J trimming: 4 bases; junction bases outside the gene matches: 4. Germline lookup yields CDR1 SGHKS and CDR2 YYEKEE (reference sequence). The CDR3 region is CASSHGLAGYNEQFF. CDR3 bases: TGTGCCAGCAGCCACGGACTAGCGGGTTACAATGAGCAGTTCTTC.

This rearrangement joins TRBV2 to TRBJ2-2; TRBD1 is a possible D gene (5 bases). The CDR3 extends over 15 amino acids. The germline V and J ends were trimmed by 3 bases and 3 bases, with 11 bases remaining between them. The germline V gene encodes CDR1 SNHLY and CDR2 FYNNEI. CDR3: CASSESRADTGELFF. The CDR3 coding sequence is TGTGCCAGCAGTGAGTCCAGGGCGGACACCGGGGAGCTGTTTTTT. Variable domain in full (rest from reference TRBV2 and TRBJ2-2): EPEVTQTPSHQVTQMGQEVILRCVPISNHLYFYWYRQILGQKVEFLVSFYNNEISEKSEIFDDQFSVERPDGSNFTLKIRSTKLEDSAMYFCASSESRADTGELFFGEGSRLTVL.

This clonotype was seen a few times. This sequence joins TRBV7-2 and TRBJ2-2; TRBD2 agrees at 12 bases. The J segment lost 5 bases and the V segment lost 5 bases, leaving 9 bases of the junction unmatched. The CDR3 is 17 amino acids. CDR1 is SGHTA and CDR2 is FQGNSA in the germline V gene. CDR3 nucleotide sequence: TGTGCCAGCAGCCGCGATCTAGCGGGGGGGCGAACCGGGGAGCTGTTTTTT. It codes for CASSRDLAGGRTGELFF.

The rearrangement uses TRBV2 and TRBJ2-1; perhaps TRBD1 as D (6 bases). The J call may be incorrect, as the DNA end agrees better with TRBJ2-7. Germline CDR1 reads SNHLY; CDR2 reads FYNNEI. This CDR3 has 14 amino acids. The CDR3 sequence: CASSGDISYNEQYF. CDR3 nucleotides: TGTGCCAGCAGTGGGGACATTTCCTACAATGAGCAGTACTTC.

The sample holds a few counts of this clonotype. The rearrangement links TRBV27 to TRBJ2-7, with 7 bases identical to TRBD1. Germline CDR1 MNHEY, CDR2 SMNVEV (reference sequence). V was pared by 10 bases and J by 2 bases, with 5 bases of the junction left unmatched. The CDR3 is made up of 12 amino acids. CDR3 sequence (DNA): TGTGCCACCGGTACAGGGGCCTACGAGCAGTACTTC. Amino acids: CATGTGAYEQYF.

This clonotype turned up a few times. This chain uses TRBV9 with TRBJ2-1; maybe TRBD1 (6 bases). Germline V gene data show CDR1 as SGDLS and CDR2 as YYNGEE. The CDR3 extends over 15 amino acids. V was clipped by 3 bases and J by 0 bases, with 10 bases between them. CDR3 region: CASSADRSSYNEQFF. The CDR3 DNA reads as TGTGCCAGCAGCGCCGACAGGAGCTCCTACAATGAGCAGTTCTTC.

This clonotype has just a few counts. This chain uses TRBV11-1 with TRBJ2-1; no definite D call. The CDR3 sequence is 13 residues long. Germline CDR1 is SGHAT and CDR2 is FQDESV (reference sequence). The germline V and J ends were trimmed by 10 bases and 3 bases, with 13 bases remaining between them. The CDR3 DNA sequence: TGTGCCACCTCCGGGCCAATCTACAATGAGCAGTTCTTC. As protein: CATSGPIYNEQFF.